These 29 T cell receptor beta chains originate from one sample sequenced in a study of radiotherapy plus CTLA-4 blockade in lung cancer. The method was immunoSEQ multiplex PCR; TCRdb's version includes in-frame clones alone and lacks a portion of them. The data hold about 28,000 clones, with around 80% observed a single time. The sequencing here drew on peripheral blood, taken from a patient treated with radiotherapy plus ipilimumab. These receptors all stem from a human donor with non-small cell lung cancer who had stable disease on radiotherapy plus ipilimumab.

This chain connects TRBV11-2 to TRBJ1-6, with D hard to call. The CDR3 length is 16 residues. Germline lookup yields CDR1 SGHAT and CDR2 FQNNGV. Trimming took 1 base from V and 7 from J, leaving 14 bases between them. CDR3 amino acids: CASSLGAGRINSPLHF. The CDR3 DNA sequence: TGTGCCAGCAGCTTAGGGGCGGGAAGGATCAATTCACCCCTCCACTTT.

J is TRBJ2-5 and V is TRBV28; D is undetermined. The length of the CDR3 is 11 residues. Germline CDR1 is MDHEN and CDR2 is SYDVKM. V lost 2 bases to trimming and J lost 3 bases, with 1 base between them. CDR3 nucleotide sequence: TGTGCCAGCAGTTTAAAAGAGACCCAGTACTTC. Translating it yields CASSLKETQYF.

Only a few counts were recorded for this clone. The V call is TRBV19, the J call TRBJ2-7, with 8 bases fitting TRBD2. The CDR3 runs 14 residues. Germline trimming cut 3 bases from V and 5 bases from J; bases unmatched to any gene: 6. Germline V gene lookup returns CDR1 LNHDA and CDR2 SQIVND (reference sequence). Written as DNA, the CDR3 is TGTGCCAGTAGTATTACGGGGGGGCAGAACGAGCAGTACTTC. Encoded protein: CASSITGGQNEQYF. Supplemented by reference TRBV19 and TRBJ2-7, the full variable domain reads DGGITQSPKYLFRKEGQNVTLSCEQNLNHDAMYWYRQDPGQGLRLIYYSQIVNDFQKGDIAEGYSVSREKKESFPLTVTSAQKNPTAFYLCASSITGGQNEQYFGPGTRLTVT.

The V call is TRBV7-2, the J call TRBJ1-6; tentative D call: TRBD1 (5 bases). This CDR3 contains 17 residues. Per the germline V gene, CDR1 is SGHTA and CDR2 is FQGNSA. V lost 1 base, J lost 10 bases, and 20 bases lay in between. The CDR3 nucleotides are TGTGCCAGCAGCTTAGAAGGTAGAGGGTGGGGCCAATCACCCCTCCACTTT. Encoded protein: CASSLEGRGWGQSPLHF.

The genes are TRBV27 and TRBJ1-5, with D uncertain. The CDR3 consists of 15 residues. V lost 0 bases, J lost 2 bases, and 8 bases lay in between. In germline, CDR1 is MNHEY, CDR2 SMNVEV (reference sequence). The CDR3 sequence is CASSLSSKGNQPQHF. DNA of the CDR3: TGTGCCAGCAGTTTATCATCAAAGGGCAATCAGCCCCAGCATTTT.

This clone showed up just a few times. This sequence joins TRBV30 and TRBJ1-1; a possible D gene is TRBD1 (5 bases). The CDR3 runs to 15 residues. Germline V gene data show CDR1 as GTSNPN and CDR2 as SVGIG (reference sequence). Trimming removed 2 bases at V and 0 bases at J, with 13 bases between. The CDR3 spells CAWSRGRSLNTEAFF. The CDR3, as DNA: TGTGCCTGGAGTAGGGGACGGTCCCTGAACACTGAAGCTTTCTTT.

This chain links TRBV9 with TRBJ2-7; D may be TRBD1 (5 bases). CDR1 SGDLS and CDR2 YYNGEE come from the germline V gene. V was pared by 2 bases and J by 6 bases, with 15 bases between. This CDR3 comprises 14 residues. CDR3 loop: CASSVDPHQGEQYF. CDR3 DNA sequence: TGTGCCAGCAGCGTGGATCCCCATCAGGGCGAGCAGTACTTC.

The sample holds one count of this clone. This sequence joins TRBV29-1 and TRBJ2-7, with 10 bases matching TRBD1. V lost 5 bases and J lost 0; bases outside the gene matches: 4. Germline CDR1 is SQVTM and CDR2 is ANQGSEA. This CDR3 is 14 amino acids long. Here the CDR3 reads CSVTGTGASYEQYF. DNA of the CDR3: TGCAGCGTTACCGGGACAGGGGCCTCCTACGAGCAGTACTTC.

The chain employs TRBV2 and TRBJ1-1; D not resolved. The germline V and J ends were trimmed by 6 bases and 1 base, with 6 bases remaining between them. Germline V lookup: CDR1 SNHLY, CDR2 FYNNEI. This CDR3 comprises 12 residues. Here the CDR3 reads CASRGGNTEAFF. The CDR3, as DNA: TGTGCCAGCAGGGGAGGGAACACTGAAGCTTTCTTT.

This chain connects TRBV27 to TRBJ1-6; D not resolved. The V end lost 2 bases, the J end lost 1 base, and 21 bases lay between the germline ends. The CDR3 length is 20 residues. CDR1 and CDR2 (germline): MNHEY, SMNVEV (reference sequence). For the CDR3, the DNA is TGTGCCAGCAGTTTAGGGGTGGCATTCGGGCTGGGGTCCTATAATTCACCCCTCCACTTT. It yields the protein CASSLGVAFGLGSYNSPLHF.

DNA of the CDR3: TGTGCCAGCAGCTTACTAGCGGGCCAAGAGACCCAGTACTTC. Its translation is CASSLLAGQETQYF. V usage is TRBV5-5 and J usage is TRBJ2-5; 9 bases line up with TRBD2. The CDR3 contains 14 residues. Looked up from germline, CDR1 is SGHKS and CDR2 is YYEKEE (reference sequence). Trimming removed 2 bases from V and 1 base from J; junction bases left unmatched: 0.

This chain uses TRBV6-4 with TRBJ1-5; TRBD1 aligns across 7 bases. Germline loops: CDR1 MRHNA, CDR2 SNTAGT. The CDR3 is made up of 14 amino acids. V trimming: 5 bases; J trimming: 7 bases; junction bases outside the gene matches: 8. The CDR3 is CASSTGEGKQPQHF. The CDR3 DNA follows: TGTGCCAGCAGTACAGGGGAAGGGAAGCAGCCCCAGCATTTT.

The DNA for the CDR3 is TGTGCCAGTAGTATTGGGGGACTAGCGGATCTCACATATGAGCAGTTCTTC. Its translation: CASSIGGLADLTYEQFF. The V and J genes are TRBV19 and TRBJ2-1, with 11 nucleotides matching TRBD2. The ends lost 3 bases at V and 8 bases at J; junction bases unmatched: 12. This CDR3 has 17 residues. CDR1 is LNHDA, CDR2 SQIVND, per germline (reference sequence).

This clone was counted a single time. The chain is built from TRBV7-9 and TRBJ1-3; D unresolved. V was pared by 3 bases and J by 3 bases, with 9 bases between. Germline V gives CDR1 SEHNR, CDR2 FQNEAQ (reference sequence). The CDR3 runs to 14 residues. The CDR3, as DNA: TGTGCCAGCAGCTTGAAGAAATATGGAAACACCATATATTTT. Protein sequence: CASSLKKYGNTIYF.

V and J are TRBV19 and TRBJ1-1, with a weak D call TRBD1 (6 bases). V dropped 4 bases and J dropped 0 bases, with 15 bases sitting between them. CDR3 size: 16 residues. The V gene's germline CDR1 is LNHDA and CDR2 SQIVND (reference sequence). CDR3 DNA sequence: TGTGCCAGTAGTAGGCAGACAGGCCCGATGAACACTGAAGCTTTCTTT. Its translation is CASSRQTGPMNTEAFF. Looking up the rest from reference TRBV19 and TRBJ1-1 gives the full variable domain: DGGITQSPKYLFRKEGQNVTLSCEQNLNHDAMYWYRQDPGQGLRLIYYSQIVNDFQKGDIAEGYSVSREKKESFPLTVTSAQKNPTAFYLCASSRQTGPMNTEAFFGQGTRLTVV.

This chain uses TRBV9 with TRBJ2-3; 10 bases line up with TRBD2. V trimming: 0 bases; J trimming: 5 bases; junction bases outside the gene matches: 15. Germline-derived CDR1 and CDR2 are SGDLS and YYNGEE. This CDR3 has 19 residues. This CDR3 is CASSVAPQSGGAWEDTQYF. DNA of the CDR3: TGTGCCAGCAGCGTAGCCCCCCAAAGCGGGGGGGCCTGGGAAGATACGCAGTATTTT.

The chain employs TRBV9 and TRBJ2-3, with 14 nucleotides matching TRBD2. This CDR3 region has 17 residues. From germline, CDR1 is SGDLS and CDR2 YYNGEE. The J segment lost 4 bases and the V segment lost 5 bases, leaving 9 bases of the junction unmatched. CDR3 DNA sequence: TGTGCCAGCAGTGCAACCCTGACTAGCGGGGGGGCAGATACGCAGTATTTT. It yields the protein CASSATLTSGGADTQYF.

The V call is TRBV10-3, the J call TRBJ2-7; 8 bases fit TRBD2. This CDR3 spans 14 amino acids. The germline gives CDR1 ENHRY, CDR2 SYGVKD. The ends lost 2 bases at V and 3 bases at J; junction bases unmatched: 3. CDR3 amino acids: CAISETGGDYEQYV. CDR3 coding DNA: TGTGCCATCAGTGAGACCGGGGGGGACTACGAGCAGTACGTC.

In its sample, this clone was seen a few times. The J gene is TRBJ1-1, the V gene TRBV7-9, with D hard to call. CDR1 and CDR2 from the germline V gene are SEHNR and FQNEAQ (reference sequence). V lost 4 bases and J 6 bases, leaving 9 bases between the germline ends. This CDR3 comprises 12 residues. CDR3 loop: CASSSLGAEAFF. CDR3 coding DNA: TGTGCCAGCAGCTCGCTCGGAGCTGAAGCTTTCTTT.

V is TRBV9 and J is TRBJ1-1, with D unresolved. The germline gives CDR1 SGDLS, CDR2 YYNGEE. With 0 bases removed from V and 3 bases from J, the gap between germline ends came to 9 bases. The CDR3 sequence is 14 residues long. In DNA form, the CDR3 reads TGTGCCAGCAGCGTAGACAGCGATTACACTGAAGCTTTCTTT. It encodes CASSVDSDYTEAFF.

Worth noting for this clone: Within the sample, other DNA sequences also encode this same CDR3. V gene TRBV19 combines with J gene TRBJ1-1; 7 nucleotides line up with TRBD1. J was trimmed by 0 bases and V by 5 bases; bases with no gene match: 0. The length of the CDR3 is 13 residues. Germline CDR1 and CDR2: LNHDA and SQIVND (reference sequence). The CDR3 reads CASSDRVNTEAFF. The CDR3 coding sequence is TGTGCCAGTAGTGACAGGGTGAACACTGAAGCTTTCTTT.

V is TRBV7-9 and J is TRBJ2-2, with TRBD1 as a possible D gene (6 bases). The CDR3 has 14 amino acids. The V and J ends lost 7 bases and 1 base respectively, with 10 bases between them. Germline V gene data show CDR1 as SEHNR and CDR2 as FQNEAQ (reference sequence). CDR3 nucleotide sequence: TGTGCCAGCACCAGGACAGAGAACACCGGGGAGCTGTTTTTT. This translates into CASTRTENTGELFF.

J is TRBJ2-5 and V is TRBV10-2; 8 bases are a match to TRBD2. Trimming cost V 7 bases and J 4 bases; bases outside gene matches: 11. This CDR3 is 15 amino acids long. Germline values: CDR1 WSHSY, CDR2 SAAADI. The CDR3 region has the DNA TGCGCCAGCAACCGGGGGGGCCGTTTATCAGAGACCCAGTACTTC. Protein: CASNRGGRLSETQYF.

This sequence joins TRBV4-3 and TRBJ2-1, with TRBD2 matching 10 bases. The CDR3 loop spans 16 amino acids. In germline, CDR1 is LGHNA, CDR2 YSLEER. V lost 8 bases and J lost 6; bases outside the gene matches: 13. CDR3 region: CASSAREAGGGNEQFF. The CDR3 DNA is TGCGCCAGCTCCGCACGGGAAGCGGGGGGGGGCAATGAGCAGTTCTTC.

The chain combines TRBV5-1 with TRBJ1-1; no clear D. The ends were cut back, 4 bases at V and 0 bases at J, with 7 bases in the middle. Looked up from germline, CDR1 is SGHRS and CDR2 is YFSETQ. The CDR3 is 13 amino acids. The CDR3 region has the DNA TGCGCCAGCAGCCCCAACATGAACACTGAAGCTTTCTTT. Amino acid sequence: CASSPNMNTEAFF.

The rearrangement uses TRBV7-9 and TRBJ1-1; D might be TRBD1 (6 bases). The CDR3 totals 14 residues. Per germline, CDR1 SEHNR and CDR2 FQNEAQ (reference sequence). Trimming took 5 bases from V and 2 from J, leaving 12 bases between them. The CDR3 loop is CASSDQGSNTEAFF. Written as DNA, the CDR3 is TGTGCCAGCAGCGACCAGGGGAGCAACACTGAAGCTTTCTTT.

Note on this clone: In the same sample, other DNA sequences code for this CDR3. The rearrangement links TRBV19 to TRBJ1-5; no reliable D call. The CDR3 consists of 20 residues. The ends were cut back, 7 bases at V and 0 bases at J, with 28 bases in the middle. Germline V lookup: CDR1 LNHDA, CDR2 SQIVND (reference sequence). DNA of the CDR3: TGTGCCAGTACCCGTCCGGGAACTACTCTATCTCAATATAGCAATCAGCCCCAGCATTTT. This sequence encodes CASTRPGTTLSQYSNQPQHF.

The chain employs TRBV30 and TRBJ1-1; no clear D. The CDR3 is made up of 13 amino acids. Germline V lookup: CDR1 GTSNPN, CDR2 SVGIG (reference sequence). V was trimmed by 5 bases and J by 0 bases, leaving 10 bases between them. CDR3 loop: CAWQTALNTEAFF. The CDR3 DNA follows: TGTGCCTGGCAAACAGCCTTGAACACTGAAGCTTTCTTT.

The rearrangement joins TRBV4-1 to TRBJ1-5; D perhaps matches TRBD1 (6 bases). Germline values: CDR1 MGHRA, CDR2 YSYEKL. The length of the CDR3 is 15 residues. Trimming took 3 bases from V and 4 from J, leaving 13 bases between them. The CDR3 spells CASSHAGTINQPQHF. The CDR3 DNA is TGCGCCAGCAGCCATGCCGGGACAATTAATCAGCCCCAGCATTTT.